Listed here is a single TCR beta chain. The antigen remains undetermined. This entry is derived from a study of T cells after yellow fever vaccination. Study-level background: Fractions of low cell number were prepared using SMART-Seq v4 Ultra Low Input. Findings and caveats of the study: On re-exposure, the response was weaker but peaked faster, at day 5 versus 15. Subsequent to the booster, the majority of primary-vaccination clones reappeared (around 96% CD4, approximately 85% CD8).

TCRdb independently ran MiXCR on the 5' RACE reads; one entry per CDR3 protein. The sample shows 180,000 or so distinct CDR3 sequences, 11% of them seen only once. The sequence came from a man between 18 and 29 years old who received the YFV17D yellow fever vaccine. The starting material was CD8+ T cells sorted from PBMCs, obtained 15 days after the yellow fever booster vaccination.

CDR3 sequence (DNA): TGTGCCAGCAGAGTAATCAGGGGGCGCAACTATGGCTACACCTTC. This codes for CASRVIRGRNYGYTF. The chain uses TRBV2 and TRBJ1-2; 8 bases are a match to TRBD1. Germline V gene lookup returns CDR1 SNHLY and CDR2 FYNNEI. This CDR3 is 15 amino acids long. The trim removed 6 bases at V and 2 bases at J, leaving 8 bases unmatched.